The 23 T cell receptor beta chains reported below all come from one sample, sequenced in a study of T cell clones after liver transplantation. Some clones are missing from TCRdb's copy, which holds only in-frame ones; the method was immunoSEQ multiplex PCR. The data contain about 70,000 clones, over 70% of them singletons. The starting material was CD4+ T cells from blood, obtained 12 months after liver transplant. These receptors all come from a human patient who received a liver transplant. Some T cells may be graft donor cells.

The chain carries TRBV5-1 and TRBJ2-6, with a tentative D call TRBD1 (5 bases). The CDR3 covers 15 residues. V lost 4 bases, J lost 0 bases, and 8 bases lay in between. Germline values: CDR1 SGHRS, CDR2 YFSETQ. The CDR3 here is CASSPTGSGANVLTF. The CDR3 region has the DNA TGCGCCAGCAGCCCAACAGGCTCTGGGGCCAACGTCCTGACTTTC.

This rearrangement joins TRBV7-9 to TRBJ2-7; D is unresolved. The CDR3 spans 13 residues. Trimming took off 3 bases at V and 2 bases at J, with 8 bases between the two ends. CDR1 SEHNR and CDR2 FQNEAQ come from the germline V gene (reference sequence). The CDR3 sequence is CASSFDRTYEQYF. The CDR3 region has the DNA TGTGCCAGCAGCTTCGACCGCACCTACGAGCAGTACTTC.

This clone was found once. CDR3 amino acids: CASSLGASGSQNEQFF. CDR3 bases: TGTGCCAGCAGCTTGGGAGCTAGCGGGAGTCAAAATGAGCAGTTCTTC. The chain is built from TRBV7-2 and TRBJ2-1; 10 bases agree with TRBD2. Germline loops: CDR1 SGHTA, CDR2 FQGNSA. Trimming cost V 3 bases and J 7 bases; bases outside gene matches: 9. The CDR3 extends over 16 amino acids.

The chain couples TRBV19 to TRBJ2-2; perhaps TRBD1 as D (5 bases). V was clipped by 3 bases and J by 7 bases, with 9 bases between them. The CDR3 length is 13 residues. Germline CDR1 and CDR2: LNHDA and SQIVND (reference sequence). CDR3 protein: CASSMAQGGELFF. CDR3 bases: TGTGCCAGTAGTATGGCCCAGGGCGGGGAGCTGTTTTTT.

For the CDR3, the DNA is TGTGCCAGCAGCTTAAGGACAGGGCTAGACACCGGGGAGCTGTTTTTT. It codes for CASSLRTGLDTGELFF. The rearrangement joins TRBV7-6 to TRBJ2-2; TRBD1 matches at 8 bases. The CDR3 spans 16 residues. V lost 2 bases to trimming and J lost 3 bases; unmatched junction nucleotides: 5. Germline-derived CDR1 and CDR2 are SGHVS and FNYEAQ.

This rearrangement joins TRBV28 to TRBJ1-1; tentatively, D is TRBD1 (5 bases). Germline V gene sequence: CDR1 MDHEN, CDR2 SYDVKM. This CDR3 has 13 amino acids. Trimming removed 5 bases from V and 10 bases from J, with 17 bases in between. The CDR3 region has the DNA TGTGCCAGCAGTGGGGGACGTCACTCCCCAGCTTTCTTT. Translated: CASSGGRHSPAFF.

The chain joins TRBV7-2 to TRBJ2-7, with D perhaps matching TRBD1 (5 bases). The ends were cut back, 4 bases at V and 0 bases at J, with 13 bases in the middle. CDR3 size: 15 residues. Per germline, CDR1 SGHTA and CDR2 FQGNSA. Here the CDR3 DNA reads TGTGCCAGCAGCTCCCCGACAGTCTCCTCCTACGAGCAGTACTTC. Translation: CASSSPTVSSYEQYF.

Here the CDR3 DNA reads TGCGCCAGCAGCCAAGATCTTGCGGACTATGGCTACACCTTC. This codes for CASSQDLADYGYTF. This chain connects TRBV4-3 to TRBJ1-2, with D uncertain. The ends were cut back, 0 bases at V and 3 bases at J, with 8 bases in the middle. The CDR3 has 14 amino acids. Germline V gene sequence: CDR1 LGHNA, CDR2 YSLEER.

The rearrangement uses TRBV6-1 and TRBJ1-4, with D unresolved. This CDR3 is 17 amino acids long. V was clipped by 8 bases and J by 0 bases, with 19 bases between them. Germline V lookup: CDR1 MNHNS, CDR2 SASEGT. CDR3 sequence: CASGEAIIGSTNEKLFF. Here the CDR3 DNA reads TGTGCCAGCGGGGAAGCTATAATCGGATCAACTAATGAAAAACTGTTTTTT.

Only one count was recorded for this clone. The V gene is TRBV4-3, the J gene TRBJ1-2; D may be TRBD1 (6 bases). Per the germline V gene, CDR1 is LGHNA and CDR2 is YSLEER. The length of the CDR3 is 15 residues. The V end lost 5 bases, the J end lost 8 bases, and 21 bases lay between the germline ends. CDR3 sequence: CASSTSGQRSQGYTF. The CDR3 DNA reads TGCGCCAGCAGCACCTCCGGACAGCGTTCTCAAGGCTACACCTTC.

The chain recombines TRBV27 with TRBJ1-1; D unresolved. The CDR3 covers 13 residues. The V gene's germline CDR1 is MNHEY and CDR2 SMNVEV (reference sequence). Trimming cost V 3 bases and J 1 base, with 6 bases left between them. This CDR3 reads CASSLGRNTEAFF. CDR3 nucleotide sequence: TGTGCCAGCAGTTTGGGAAGGAACACTGAAGCTTTCTTT.

This clone was detected only once. CDR3: CASSTGWGPGANVLTF. The CDR3 coding sequence is TGTGCCAGTAGTACCGGATGGGGGCCTGGGGCCAACGTCCTGACTTTC. J is TRBJ2-6 and V is TRBV19; D is perhaps TRBD1 (6 bases). From germline, CDR1 is LNHDA and CDR2 SQIVND (reference sequence). The CDR3 consists of 16 residues. V lost 4 bases, J lost 2 bases, and 12 bases lay in between.

The chain employs TRBV7-2 and TRBJ2-7; D is uncertain. Trimming left V 1 base short and J 5 bases short, with 21 bases between. The germline V gene has CDR1 SGHTA and CDR2 FQGNSA. CDR3 length equals 17 residues. CDR3 in DNA: TGTGCCAGCAGCTTAGATCTACGTAGAACGATGAGAAACGAGCAGTACTTC. Its translation is CASSLDLRRTMRNEQYF.

This rearrangement joins TRBV7-2 to TRBJ2-3, with a tentative D call TRBD2 (7 bases). The germline V gene encodes CDR1 SGHTA and CDR2 FQGNSA. V was pared by 8 bases and J by 0 bases, with 12 bases between. This CDR3 has 14 residues. This CDR3 reads CASVRGGSTDTQYF. In DNA, the CDR3 is TGTGCCAGCGTGAGGGGGGGGAGCACAGATACGCAGTATTTT.

The CDR3 bases are TGTGCCAGCAGCAAACACGGGATACGTCCGACTAGCACAGATACGCAGTATTTT. Its translation: CASSKHGIRPTSTDTQYF. The V call is TRBV21-1, the J call TRBJ2-3; TRBD2 was called by the table and not checked on the DNA. TRBV21-1 counts as a pseudogene. The CDR3 has 18 amino acids.

The chain uses TRBV19 and TRBJ2-1, with 14 bases lining up with TRBD2. V gave up 6 bases and J gave up 5 bases; unmatched junction bases: 6. The CDR3 consists of 16 residues. Per the germline V gene, CDR1 is LNHDA and CDR2 is SQIVND (reference sequence). The CDR3 sequence: CASRRLAGGPDNEQFF. The CDR3 DNA is TGTGCCAGTAGGCGACTAGCGGGAGGGCCAGACAATGAGCAGTTCTTC.

This chain uses TRBV15 with TRBJ2-5; no definite D call. CDR3 length: 17 residues. V was shortened by 2 bases and J by 1 base, with 17 bases between the two germline ends. Germline V gives CDR1 LNHNV, CDR2 YYDKDF (reference sequence). The CDR3 loop is CATSRSRTASSQETQYF. The CDR3 DNA follows: TGTGCCACCAGCAGATCCCGGACGGCTTCCTCCCAAGAGACCCAGTACTTC.

This chain connects TRBV28 to TRBJ1-2, with D perhaps matching TRBD1 (5 bases). Germline values: CDR1 MDHEN, CDR2 SYDVKM. Trimming took off 0 bases at V and 6 bases at J, with 14 bases between the two ends. The CDR3 is 15 residues long. CDR3 bases: TGTGCCAGCAGTTTATGGGAACGAGGGGCGGATGGCTACACCTTC. Its translation: CASSLWERGADGYTF.

CDR3 nucleotides: TGCGCCAGCAGCTACGGACAGGTTCCAAGGGCTGGAAACACCATATATTTT. Its protein product is CASSYGQVPRAGNTIYF. The V call is TRBV5-1, the J call TRBJ1-3; the match to TRBD1 covers 7 bases. The CDR3 is 17 amino acids. In germline, CDR1 is SGHRS, CDR2 YFSETQ. V dropped 3 bases and J dropped 2; count of bases not matched to a gene: 11.

This sequence joins TRBV18 and TRBJ1-4; D may be TRBD1 (5 bases). Germline assignment: CDR1 KGHSH and CDR2 LQKENI. Trimming removed 5 bases from V and 3 bases from J, with 10 bases in between. This CDR3 region has 14 residues. CDR3 DNA sequence: TGTGCCAGCTCATCCAGGGTGGCTAATGAAAAACTGTTTTTT. This gives the protein CASSSRVANEKLFF.

The V call is TRBV27, the J call TRBJ2-5; 14 positions agree with TRBD2. The J call may be mistaken, given a closer DNA end match to TRBJ2-7. Germline CDR1 is MNHEY and CDR2 is SMNVEV (reference sequence). This CDR3 comprises 16 residues. The CDR3, as DNA: TGTGCCAGCAGTCGGACTAGCGGGAGGATTTACTACGAGCAGTACTTC. Protein product: CASSRTSGRIYYEQYF.

The chain recombines TRBV7-2 with TRBJ2-5; no firm D call. The germline gives CDR1 SGHTA, CDR2 FQGNSA. The CDR3 sequence is 12 residues long. V was trimmed by 2 bases and J by 4 bases, leaving 5 bases between them. The CDR3 DNA sequence: TGTGCCAGCAGCTTACCCCGAGAGACCCAGTACTTC. This sequence encodes CASSLPRETQYF.

The chain joins TRBV28 to TRBJ2-7; 9 bases are shared with TRBD1. Trimming at V came to 6 bases and at J to 4 bases, leaving 7 bases not matched to a gene. The CDR3 totals 14 residues. Germline V gene data show CDR1 as MDHEN and CDR2 as SYDVKM. CDR3 DNA sequence: TGTGCCAGCAGGCGCCGGGACAGGGTATACGAGCAGTACTTC. It encodes CASRRRDRVYEQYF.